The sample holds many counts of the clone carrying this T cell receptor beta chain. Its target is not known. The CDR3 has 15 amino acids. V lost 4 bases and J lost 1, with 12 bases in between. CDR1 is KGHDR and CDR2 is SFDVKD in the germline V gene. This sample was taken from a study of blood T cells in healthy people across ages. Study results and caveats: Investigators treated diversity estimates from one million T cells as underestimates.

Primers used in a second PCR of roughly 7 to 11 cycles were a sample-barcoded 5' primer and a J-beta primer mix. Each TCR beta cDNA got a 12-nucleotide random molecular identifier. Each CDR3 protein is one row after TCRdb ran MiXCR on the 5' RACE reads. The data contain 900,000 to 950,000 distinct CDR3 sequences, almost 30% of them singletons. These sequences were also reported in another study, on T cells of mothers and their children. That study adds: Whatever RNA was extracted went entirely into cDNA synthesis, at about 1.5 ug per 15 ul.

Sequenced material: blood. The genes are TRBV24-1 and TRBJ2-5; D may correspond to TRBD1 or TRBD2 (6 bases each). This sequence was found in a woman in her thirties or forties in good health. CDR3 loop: CATSEGRDIQETQYF. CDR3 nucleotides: TGTGCCACCAGTGAGGGGCGGGACATCCAAGAGACCCAGTACTTC.